This T cell receptor beta chain was identified in a study of blood T cells in healthy people across ages. General observations from the study: What prevented conclusive comparison of naive and antigen-experienced cells was that PBMCs were unsorted.

CDR3 size: 14 residues. Trimming removed 5 bases at V and 1 base at J, with 11 bases between. To note about this clonotype: Its antigen is unknown.

PCR was performed a second time for about 7 to 12 cycles using a sample-barcoded 5' primer and a J-beta primer mix. TCRdb analysed the 5' RACE reads with MiXCR anew, one entry per CDR3 protein. There are over 1,500,000 distinct CDR3 sequences in the sample; roughly two fifths occur only once, and more than 20% lies in the top ten. This receptor was identified in a human donor in good health. The chain uses TRBV12-3 or TRBV12-4 and TRBJ1-1; D is ambiguous. Material for sequencing was blood. This CDR3 is CASSLWTANTEAFF. The CDR3 DNA reads TGTGCCAGCAGTCTCTGGACGGCGAACACTGAAGCTTTCTTT.